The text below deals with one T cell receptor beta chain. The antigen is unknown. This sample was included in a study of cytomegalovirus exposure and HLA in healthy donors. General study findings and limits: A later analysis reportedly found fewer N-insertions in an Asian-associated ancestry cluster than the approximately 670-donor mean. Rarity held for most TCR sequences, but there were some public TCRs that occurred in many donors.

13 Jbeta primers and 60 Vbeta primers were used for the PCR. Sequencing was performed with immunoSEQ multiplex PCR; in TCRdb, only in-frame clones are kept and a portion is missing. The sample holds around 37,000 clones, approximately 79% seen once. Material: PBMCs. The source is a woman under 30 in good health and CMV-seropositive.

CDR3 nucleotides: TGTGCCTGGAGTGTAGGGGTTAATGAAAAACTGTTTTTT. It yields the protein CAWSVGVNEKLFF. This rearrangement joins TRBV30 to TRBJ1-4; tentative D call: TRBD1 (5 bases). The CDR3 is made up of 13 amino acids. The V end lost 0 bases, the J end lost 4 bases, and 6 bases lay between the germline ends. Germline V lookup: CDR1 GTSNPN, CDR2 SVGIG (reference sequence).